This T cell receptor beta chain was sequenced during a study of memory CD4+ T cells and cytomegalovirus serostatus. Whole-study results and caveats: CD4+ memory repertoires contained about two fifths of the 164 reported CMV TCRbeta sequences.

The CDR3 consists of 16 residues. V lost 5 bases and J lost 3; bases outside the gene matches: 9. Germline loops: CDR1 SEHNR, CDR2 FQNEAQ (reference sequence). TCRdb's table, derived via immunoSEQ multiplex PCR, lists solely in-frame clones and lacks some. The table includes approximately 52,000 clones, 75% to 85% detected once. Turning to this clone: Antigen: not known.

Single viable CD3+CD4+CD8-CD45RO+ cells were sorted as the memory CD4+ T cells. Serostatus was set by detecting CMV pp150, pp28, p38, p52 IgG. The chain links TRBV7-9 to TRBJ2-7; 11 nucleotides align to TRBD2. This receptor was identified in an adult in good health and CMV-seronegative. Sequencing was carried out using memory CD4+ T cells from blood. The CDR3: CASSGNSGGAYYEQYF. Here the CDR3 DNA reads TGTGCCAGCAGCGGAAATAGCGGGGGGGCCTACTACGAGCAGTACTTC.